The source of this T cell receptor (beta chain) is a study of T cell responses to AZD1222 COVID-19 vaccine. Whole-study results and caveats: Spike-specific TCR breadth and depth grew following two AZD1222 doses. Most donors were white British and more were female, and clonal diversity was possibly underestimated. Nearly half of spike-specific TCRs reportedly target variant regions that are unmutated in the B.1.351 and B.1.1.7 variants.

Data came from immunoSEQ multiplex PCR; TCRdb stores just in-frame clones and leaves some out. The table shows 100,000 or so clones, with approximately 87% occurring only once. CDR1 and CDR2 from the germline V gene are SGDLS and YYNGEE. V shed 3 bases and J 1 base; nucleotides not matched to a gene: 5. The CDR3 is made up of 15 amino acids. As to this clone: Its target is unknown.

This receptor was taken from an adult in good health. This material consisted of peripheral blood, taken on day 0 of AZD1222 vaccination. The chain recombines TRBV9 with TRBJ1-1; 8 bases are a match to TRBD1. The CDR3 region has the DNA TGTGCCAGCAGCGAGACAGGGGTGGGGAACACTGAAGCTTTCTTT. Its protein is CASSETGVGNTEAFF.